One and the same sample provided the 22 T cell receptor beta chains below, sequenced in a study of molecular identifiers for immune sequencing clone quantification. One entry per CDR3 protein results from TCRdb running MiXCR on the PCR reads. The sample contains 350,000 or so distinct CDR3 sequences, 20% to 25% of which appear only once. The material sequenced was naive CD8+ T cells from blood, with Jurkat cell RNA spiked in. The subset here: FACS-sorted CD8+CD4-CCR7+CD45RA+ naive T cells. The receptor source for this set is a human donor in good health. Some libraries in this study had Jurkat cell RNA spiked in.

The chain combines TRBV9 with TRBJ2-2; 7 nucleotides agree with TRBD2. Looked up from germline, CDR1 is SGDLS and CDR2 is YYNGEE. The trim removed 0 bases at V and 1 base at J, leaving 3 bases unmatched. The CDR3 spans 16 residues. CDR3 in amino acids: CASSVDERGNTGELFF. The DNA of the CDR3 is TGTGCCAGCAGCGTAGATGAGCGGGGGAACACCGGGGAGCTGTTTTTT.

Many counts were recorded for this clonotype. The chain carries TRBV28 and TRBJ1-1; TRBD1 matches 7 bases. The CDR3 runs to 14 residues. V lost 3 bases, J lost 1 base, and 2 bases stayed unmatched. Germline CDR1 reads MDHEN; CDR2 reads SYDVKM. CDR3 sequence reads: CASSFRGANTEAFF. The CDR3 DNA reads TGTGCCAGCAGTTTCAGGGGGGCGAACACTGAAGCTTTCTTT.

This clonotype was counted only a few times. This may come from a read error, since a much larger clone is one base off. The V and J genes are TRBV5-1 and TRBJ1-1; D is uncertain. The germline V and J ends were trimmed by 0 bases and 10 bases, with 19 bases remaining between them. The CDR3 totals 15 residues. Germline V lookup: CDR1 SGHRS, CDR2 YFSETQ. The CDR3 is CASSLASASVPVAFF. DNA for the CDR3: TGCGCCAGCAGCTTGGCCTCTGCGTCCGTTCCCGTAGCTTTCTTT.

A note on this clonotype: This may come from a read error, since a much larger clone is one base off. This sequence joins TRBV12-3 or TRBV12-4 and TRBJ2-5; weak D call: TRBD2 (6 bases). The CDR3 is 17 residues long. CDR3 protein: CVSSPHRGSGIQETQYF. The CDR3 nucleotides are TGTGTCAGCAGTCCCCACCGGGGTAGCGGAATCCAAGAGACCCAGTACTTC.

This clonotype was counted between two and nine times. V usage is TRBV29-1 and J usage is TRBJ2-3, with 7 bases matching TRBD2. Germline CDR1 and CDR2: SQVTM and ANQGSEA. CDR3 length: 14 residues. The V and J ends lost 1 base and 3 bases, in that order; junction bases with no gene match: 4. This CDR3 is CSVEGAGVTDTQYF. CDR3 DNA: TGCAGCGTTGAAGGGGCGGGAGTTACAGATACGCAGTATTTT.

To note about this clonotype: A read error may explain this, as a much larger clone is one base away. CDR3 DNA sequence: TGTGCCAGCCGAGGAACCGCCTATGAGCAGTTCTTC. Protein sequence: CASRGTAYEQFF. This chain uses TRBV28 with TRBJ2-1; unclear D gene. The CDR3 length is 12 residues. Trimming removed 8 bases at V and 8 bases at J, with 13 bases between. Germline V gene sequence: CDR1 MDHEN, CDR2 SYDVKM.

This clonotype was observed a handful of times. Germline is not matched at one junction end, which may reflect a read error. The V call is TRBV19, the J call TRBJ2-3, with no clear D. CDR3 length: 15 amino acids. Germline V gene data show CDR1 as LNHDA and CDR2 as SQIVND (reference sequence). The CDR3 sequence: CASSLDLMGTDTQYF. The CDR3 coding sequence is TGTGCCAGTAGTCTAGATCTGATGGGGACAGATACGCAGTATTTT. The whole variable domain, remainder taken from reference TRBV19 and TRBJ2-3, is DGGITQSPKYLFRKEGQNVTLSCEQNLNHDAMYWYRQDPGQGLRLIYYSQIVNDFQKGDIAEGYSVSREKKESFPLTVTSAQKNPTAFYLCASSLDLMGTDTQYFGPGTRLTVL.

The J gene is TRBJ2-3, the V gene TRBV27, with D possibly being TRBD2 (6 bases). Germline CDR1 reads MNHEY; CDR2 reads SMNVEV (reference sequence). The CDR3 loop spans 18 amino acids. Trimming took 5 bases from V and 2 from J, leaving 23 bases between them. The CDR3 DNA sequence: TGTGCCAGCAGTCCCATTACGCCTAGCGTGGGCAACACAGATACGCAGTATTTT. This sequence encodes CASSPITPSVGNTDTQYF.

This clonotype was seen more than once but under ten times. The gene calls are TRBV24-1 and TRBJ1-1, with D possibly TRBD1 on 6 matching bases. The CDR3 runs to 15 residues. Looked up from germline, CDR1 is KGHDR and CDR2 is SFDVKD. The germline V and J ends were trimmed by 4 bases and 4 bases, with 15 bases remaining between them. DNA of the CDR3: TGTGCCACCAGTGACTGGAATAGCAGGGGCACTGAAGCTTTCTTT. Protein: CATSDWNSRGTEAFF.

This clonotype was counted at least ten times. In DNA, the CDR3 is TGTGCCAGCAGTTCGACTAGGAGCTACGAGCAGTACTTC. Its translation: CASSSTRSYEQYF. The rearrangement joins TRBV12-3 or TRBV12-4 to TRBJ2-7; D may be TRBD2 (6 bases). The V gene lost 4 bases and the J gene lost 3 bases, with 10 bases spanning the gap. The CDR3 totals 13 residues.

This clonotype was detected ten times or more. This chain joins TRBV20-1 and TRBJ2-3, with 10 bases identical to TRBD2. This CDR3 region has 17 residues. Germline V gives CDR1 DFQATT, CDR2 SNEGSKA (reference sequence). Unmatched junction bases numbered 11, after V lost 5 bases and J lost 0 bases. This CDR3 reads CSARLAGVMVSTDTQYF. The CDR3 nucleotides read TGCAGTGCTCGCCTAGCGGGAGTGATGGTTAGCACAGATACGCAGTATTTT.

At least ten counts were recorded for this clonotype. J is TRBJ2-6 and V is TRBV18, with 7 bases that match TRBD1. V was pared by 7 bases and J by 0 bases, with 3 bases of the junction left unmatched. The CDR3 is 15 amino acids. CDR1 and CDR2 (germline): KGHSH, LQKENI. The CDR3 DNA follows: TGTGCCAGCTGGGACAGTTACTCTGGGGCCAACGTCCTGACTTTC. Amino acid sequence: CASWDSYSGANVLTF.

Comment on this clonotype: A read error is possible here, since a much larger clone lies one base away. The genes are TRBV28 and TRBJ2-5; D is ambiguous. The V gene's germline CDR1 is MDHEN and CDR2 SYDVKM. The CDR3 sequence is 14 residues long. V was pared by 7 bases and J by 4 bases, with 16 bases between. The CDR3 DNA is TGTGCCAGCACCGAAACCGAGGTGACAGAGACCCAGTACTTC. Protein: CASTETEVTETQYF.

This clonotype was counted a few times. The rearrangement links TRBV5-1 to TRBJ1-5; no clear D. Germline CDR1 SGHRS, CDR2 YFSETQ. The CDR3 extends over 14 amino acids. V lost 2 bases and J 2 bases, leaving 8 bases between the germline ends. CDR3 nucleotides: TGCGCCAGCAGCTTTTTCGATGGCAATCAGCCCCAGCATTTT. Translation gives CASSFFDGNQPQHF.

Regarding this clonotype: A read error may be the cause here, since a much bigger clone is one base away. The chain links TRBV14 to TRBJ2-7; 11 bases match TRBD2. J lost 2 bases, V lost 3 bases, and 3 bases had no gene match. CDR1 and CDR2 (germline): SGHDN, FVKESK. The CDR3 is 15 amino acids. CDR3 sequence reads: CASSHELAGAYEQYF. Written as DNA, the CDR3 is TGTGCCAGCAGCCATGAACTAGCGGGAGCCTACGAGCAGTACTTC. Combining the CDR3 with reference TRBV14 and TRBJ2-7 gives the whole variable domain EAGVTQFPSHSVIEKGQTVTLRCDPISGHDNLYWYRRVMGKEIKFLLHFVKESKQDESGMPNNRFLAERTGGTYSTLKVQPAELEDSGVYFCASSHELAGAYEQYFGPGTRLTVT.

This clonotype was found many times. The chain carries TRBV7-9 and TRBJ2-3, with D maybe TRBD1 (6 bases). Germline lookup yields CDR1 SEHNR and CDR2 FQNEAQ (reference sequence). CDR3 length: 14 residues. The ends were cut back, 5 bases at V and 5 bases at J, with 14 bases in the middle. CDR3 DNA sequence: TGTGCCAGCAGCAAGGGCAGGGGAATAGATACGCAGTATTTT. Protein product: CASSKGRGIDTQYF. The full variable domain, completed using reference TRBV7-9 and TRBJ2-3, is DTGVSQNPRHKITKRGQNVTFRCDPISEHNRLYWYRQTLGQGPEFLTYFQNEAQLEKSRLLSDRFSAERPKGSFSTLEIQRTEQGDSAMYLCASSKGRGIDTQYFGPGTRLTVL.

This clonotype was seen ten or more times. V gene TRBV9 combines with J gene TRBJ1-3; D remains unclear. V gave up 4 bases and J gave up 4 bases, with 6 bases separating them. The CDR3 extends over 12 amino acids. Germline lookup yields CDR1 SGDLS and CDR2 YYNGEE. CDR3 nucleotide sequence: TGTGCCAGCAGCTTACAGGGAAACACCATATATTTT. The encoded protein is CASSLQGNTIYF.

This rearrangement joins TRBV29-1 to TRBJ2-1; D not certain. In germline, CDR1 is SQVTM, CDR2 ANQGSEA. This CDR3 region has 14 residues. The V end lost 4 bases, the J end lost 0 bases, and 10 bases lay between the germline ends. The CDR3 spells CSVVDRSSYNEQFF. In DNA form, the CDR3 reads TGCAGCGTTGTAGACCGGAGCTCCTACAATGAGCAGTTCTTC.

This clonotype occurred many times. V and J are TRBV29-1 and TRBJ2-7; TRBD1 aligns across 12 bases. The V segment lost 3 bases and the J segment 4 bases; nucleotides outside the gene matches: 4. Per the germline V gene, CDR1 is SQVTM and CDR2 is ANQGSEA. The CDR3 is made up of 14 amino acids. The CDR3 here is CSVESGQGAYEQYF. The CDR3 coding sequence is TGCAGCGTTGAGTCGGGACAGGGGGCTTACGAGCAGTACTTC.

In its sample, this clonotype was seen a few times. V is TRBV4-3 and J is TRBJ2-7; D possibly corresponds to TRBD1 (6 bases). The CDR3 runs 15 residues. V shed 0 bases and J shed 4 bases, with 13 bases lying between them. Germline V CDR1 and CDR2: LGHNA, YSLEER. CDR3 coding DNA: TGCGCCAGCAGCCAAGACAGGGGCGCGGAGTACGAGCAGTACTTC. This translates into CASSQDRGAEYEQYF.

The rearrangement uses TRBV5-5 and TRBJ2-7; D remains ambiguous. The CDR3 has 13 amino acids. CDR1 and CDR2 from the germline V gene are SGHKS and YYEKEE (reference sequence). The germline V and J ends were trimmed by 2 bases and 2 bases, with 8 bases remaining between them. The CDR3 loop reads CASSFGPPYEQYF. The CDR3 bases are TGTGCCAGCAGCTTCGGGCCACCCTACGAGCAGTACTTC.

This clonotype showed up many times. DNA for the CDR3: TGTGCCAGCAGCCACAACGACGTGACACAGTCGAGCTCCTACGAGCAGTACTTC. Amino acids: CASSHNDVTQSSSYEQYF. The chain uses TRBV14 and TRBJ2-7, with D unclear. The CDR3 contains 18 residues. CDR1 SGHDN and CDR2 FVKESK come from the germline V gene. Between the trimmed V and J ends, which lost 3 bases and 0 bases, there was a span of 21 bases.